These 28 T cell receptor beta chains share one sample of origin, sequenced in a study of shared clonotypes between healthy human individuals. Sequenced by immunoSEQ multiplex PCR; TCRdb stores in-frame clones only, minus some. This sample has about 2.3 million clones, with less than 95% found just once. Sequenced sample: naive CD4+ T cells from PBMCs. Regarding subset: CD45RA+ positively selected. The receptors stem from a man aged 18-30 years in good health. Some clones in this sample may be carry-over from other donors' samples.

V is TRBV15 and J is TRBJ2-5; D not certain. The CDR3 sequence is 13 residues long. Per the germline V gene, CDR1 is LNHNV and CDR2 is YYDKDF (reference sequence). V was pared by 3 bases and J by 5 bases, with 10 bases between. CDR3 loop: CATSRSARETQYF. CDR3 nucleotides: TGTGCCACCAGCAGGTCCGCAAGGGAGACCCAGTACTTC.

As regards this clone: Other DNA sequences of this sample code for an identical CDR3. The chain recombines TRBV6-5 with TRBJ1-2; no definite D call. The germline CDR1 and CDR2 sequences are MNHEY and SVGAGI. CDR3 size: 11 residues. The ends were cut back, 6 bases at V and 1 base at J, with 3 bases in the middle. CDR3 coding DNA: TGTGCCAGCAGGGGTAACTATGGCTACACCTTC. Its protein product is CASRGNYGYTF.

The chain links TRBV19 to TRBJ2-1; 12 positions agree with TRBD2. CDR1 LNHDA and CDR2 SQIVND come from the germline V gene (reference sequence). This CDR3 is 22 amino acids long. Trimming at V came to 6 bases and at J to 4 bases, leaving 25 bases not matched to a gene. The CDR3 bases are TGTGCCAGTAGCGGTGTTCGGGGTTGGCAGGGGCTAGCGGGAGGGATGTACAATGAGCAGTTCTTC. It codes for CASSGVRGWQGLAGGMYNEQFF. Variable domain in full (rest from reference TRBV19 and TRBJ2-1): DGGITQSPKYLFRKEGQNVTLSCEQNLNHDAMYWYRQDPGQGLRLIYYSQIVNDFQKGDIAEGYSVSREKKESFPLTVTSAQKNPTAFYLCASSGVRGWQGLAGGMYNEQFFGPGTRLTVL.

CDR3 sequence (DNA): TGTGCCAGCAGCTCCGTTGACAGTGAGGGGCCCCAGCATTTT. This codes for CASSSVDSEGPQHF. This sequence joins TRBV11-2 and TRBJ1-5, with a weak D call TRBD1 (5 bases). Germline CDR1 is SGHAT and CDR2 is FQNNGV. V lost 4 bases and J 9 bases, leaving 16 bases between the germline ends. CDR3 length equals 14 residues.

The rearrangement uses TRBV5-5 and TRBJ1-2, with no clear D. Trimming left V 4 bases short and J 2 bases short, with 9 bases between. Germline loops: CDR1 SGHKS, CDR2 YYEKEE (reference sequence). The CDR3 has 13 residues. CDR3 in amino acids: CASSLDWNYGYTF. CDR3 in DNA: TGTGCCAGCAGCCTAGACTGGAACTATGGCTACACCTTC.

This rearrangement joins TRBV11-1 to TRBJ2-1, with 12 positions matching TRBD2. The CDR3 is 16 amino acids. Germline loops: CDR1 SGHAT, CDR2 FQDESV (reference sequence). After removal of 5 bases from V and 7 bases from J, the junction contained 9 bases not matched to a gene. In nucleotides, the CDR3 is TGTGCCAGCAGCGCCAGCGGACTAGCGGGGTTTAATGAGCAGTTCTTC. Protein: CASSASGLAGFNEQFF. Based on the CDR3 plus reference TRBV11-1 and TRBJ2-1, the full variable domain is EAEVAQSPRYKITEKSQAVAFWCDPISGHATLYWYRQILGQGPELLVQFQDESVVDDSQLPKDRFSAERLKGVDSTLKIQPAELGDSAMYLCASSASGLAGFNEQFFGPGTRLTVL.

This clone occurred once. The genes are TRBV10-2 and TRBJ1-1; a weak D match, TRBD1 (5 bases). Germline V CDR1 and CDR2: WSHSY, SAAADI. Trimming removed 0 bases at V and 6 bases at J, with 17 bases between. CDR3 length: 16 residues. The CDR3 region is CASSESAGVGVPEAFF. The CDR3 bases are TGCGCCAGCAGTGAGTCGGCTGGGGTGGGGGTCCCTGAAGCTTTCTTT.

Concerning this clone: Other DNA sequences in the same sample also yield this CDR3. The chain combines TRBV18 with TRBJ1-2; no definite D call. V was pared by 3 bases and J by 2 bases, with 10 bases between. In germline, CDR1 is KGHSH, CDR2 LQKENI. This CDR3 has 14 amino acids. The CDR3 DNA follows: TGTGCCAGCTCACCGGCGGGAGGGAACTATGGCTACACCTTC. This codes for CASSPAGGNYGYTF.

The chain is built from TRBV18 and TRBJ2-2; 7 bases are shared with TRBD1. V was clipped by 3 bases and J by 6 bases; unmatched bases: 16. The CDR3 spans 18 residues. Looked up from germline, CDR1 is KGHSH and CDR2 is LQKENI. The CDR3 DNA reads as TGTGCCAGCTCACCCAACCTCCGGGACAGAGCGGAACCCGGGGAGCTGTTTTTT. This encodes CASSPNLRDRAEPGELFF.

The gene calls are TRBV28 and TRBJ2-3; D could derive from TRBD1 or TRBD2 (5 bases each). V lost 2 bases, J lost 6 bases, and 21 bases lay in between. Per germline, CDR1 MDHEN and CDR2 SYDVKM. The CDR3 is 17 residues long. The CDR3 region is CASSLRLSRGPRDTQYF. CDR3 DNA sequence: TGTGCCAGCAGTTTACGGCTATCCCGGGGACCCAGGGATACGCAGTATTTT. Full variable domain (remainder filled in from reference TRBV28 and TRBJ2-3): DVKVTQSSRYLVKRTGEKVFLECVQDMDHENMFWYRQDPGLGLRLIYFSYDVKMKEKGDIPEGYSVSREKKERFSLILESASTNQTSMYLCASSLRLSRGPRDTQYFGPGTRLTVL.

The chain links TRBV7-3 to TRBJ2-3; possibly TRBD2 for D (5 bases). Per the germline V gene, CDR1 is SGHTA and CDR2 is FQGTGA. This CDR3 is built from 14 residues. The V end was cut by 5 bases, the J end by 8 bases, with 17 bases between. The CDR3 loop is CASSPRGGKRTQYF. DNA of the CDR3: TGTGCCAGCAGCCCCCGGGGTGGAAAACGTACGCAGTATTTT.

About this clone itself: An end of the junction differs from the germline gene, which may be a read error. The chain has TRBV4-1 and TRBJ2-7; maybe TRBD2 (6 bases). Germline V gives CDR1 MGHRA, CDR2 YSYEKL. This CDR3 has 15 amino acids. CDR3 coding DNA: TGCGCCAGCAGCCAAGACCGACTAGGCTCCCACGAGCAGTACTTC. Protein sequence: CASSQDRLGSHEQYF.

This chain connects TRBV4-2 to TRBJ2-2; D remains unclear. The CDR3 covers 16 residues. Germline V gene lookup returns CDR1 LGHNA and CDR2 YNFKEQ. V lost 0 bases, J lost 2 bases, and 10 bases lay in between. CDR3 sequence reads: CASSQESRGNTGELFF. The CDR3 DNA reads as TGTGCCAGCAGCCAAGAATCCCGCGGCAACACCGGGGAGCTGTTTTTT.

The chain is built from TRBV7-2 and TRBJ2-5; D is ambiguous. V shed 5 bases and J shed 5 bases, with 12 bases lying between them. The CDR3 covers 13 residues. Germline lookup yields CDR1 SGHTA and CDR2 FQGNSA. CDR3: CASSQIPQETQYF. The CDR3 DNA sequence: TGTGCCAGCAGCCAGATCCCTCAGGAGACCCAGTACTTC.

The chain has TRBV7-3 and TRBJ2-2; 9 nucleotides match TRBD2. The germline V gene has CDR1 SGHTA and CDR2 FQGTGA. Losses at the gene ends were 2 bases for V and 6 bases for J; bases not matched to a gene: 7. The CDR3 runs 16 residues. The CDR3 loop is CASSLSRTSVAGELFF. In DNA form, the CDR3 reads TGTGCCAGCAGCTTATCTCGGACTAGCGTCGCCGGGGAGCTGTTTTTT.

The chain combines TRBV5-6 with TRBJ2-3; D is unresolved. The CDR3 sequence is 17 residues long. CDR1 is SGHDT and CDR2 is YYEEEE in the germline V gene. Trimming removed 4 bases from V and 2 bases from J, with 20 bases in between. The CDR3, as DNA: TGTGCCAGCAGCCCACCCCCCCAGCGTTGGGACACAGATACGCAGTATTTT. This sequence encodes CASSPPPQRWDTDTQYF.

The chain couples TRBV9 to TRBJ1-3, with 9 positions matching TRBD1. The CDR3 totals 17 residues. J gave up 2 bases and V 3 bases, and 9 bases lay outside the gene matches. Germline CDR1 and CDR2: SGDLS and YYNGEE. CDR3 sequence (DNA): TGTGCCAGCAGCGGAAAAACAACAGGGGGCCCTGGAAACACCATATATTTT. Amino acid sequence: CASSGKTTGGPGNTIYF.

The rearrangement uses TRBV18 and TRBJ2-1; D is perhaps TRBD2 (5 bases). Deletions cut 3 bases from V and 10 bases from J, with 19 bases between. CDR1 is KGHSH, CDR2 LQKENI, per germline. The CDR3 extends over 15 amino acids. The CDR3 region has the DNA TGTGCCAGCTCACCTCAGCGGAACCAACTCTCGGAGCAGTTCTTC. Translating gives CASSPQRNQLSEQFF. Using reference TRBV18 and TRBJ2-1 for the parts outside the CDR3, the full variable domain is NAGVMQNPRHLVRRRGQEARLRCSPMKGHSHVYWYRQLPEEGLKFMVYLQKENIIDESGMPKERFSAEFPKEGPSILRIQQVVRGDSAAYFCASSPQRNQLSEQFFGPGTRLTVL.

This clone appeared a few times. The CDR3 coding sequence is TGTGCCAGCAGCCAGCAGGTGGTCGGCTATGGCTACACCTTC. This codes for CASSQQVVGYGYTF. The chain employs TRBV4-2 and TRBJ1-2; D remains unclear. Germline V gene lookup returns CDR1 LGHNA and CDR2 YNFKEQ. The CDR3 runs 14 residues. Deletions cut 3 bases from V and 4 bases from J, with 12 bases between.

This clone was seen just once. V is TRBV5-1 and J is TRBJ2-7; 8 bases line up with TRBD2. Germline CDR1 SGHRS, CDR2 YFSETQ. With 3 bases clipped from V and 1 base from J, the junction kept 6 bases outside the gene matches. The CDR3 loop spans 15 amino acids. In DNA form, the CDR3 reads TGCGCCAGCAGCTCGGGGGGCGGGAGGTCCTACGAGCAGTACTTC. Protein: CASSSGGGRSYEQYF. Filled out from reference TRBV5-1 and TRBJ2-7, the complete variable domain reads KAGVTQTPRYLIKTRGQQVTLSCSPISGHRSVSWYQQTPGQGLQFLFEYFSETQRNKGNFPGRFSGRQFSNSRSEMNVSTLELGDSALYLCASSSGGGRSYEQYFGPGTRLTVT.

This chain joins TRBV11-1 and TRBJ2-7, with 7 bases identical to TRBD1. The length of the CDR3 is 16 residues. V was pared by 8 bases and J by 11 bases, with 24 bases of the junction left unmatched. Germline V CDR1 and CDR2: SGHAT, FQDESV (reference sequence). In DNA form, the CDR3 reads TGTGCCAGCTCGACAGGGACAATTAATATTCCGGTGAGAAAGTACTTC. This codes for CASSTGTINIPVRKYF.

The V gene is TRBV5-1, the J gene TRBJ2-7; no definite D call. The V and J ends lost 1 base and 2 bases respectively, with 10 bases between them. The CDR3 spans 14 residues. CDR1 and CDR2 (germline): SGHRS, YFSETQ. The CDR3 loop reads CASSLLQPAYEQYF. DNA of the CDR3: TGCGCCAGCAGCTTGCTACAGCCAGCCTACGAGCAGTACTTC.

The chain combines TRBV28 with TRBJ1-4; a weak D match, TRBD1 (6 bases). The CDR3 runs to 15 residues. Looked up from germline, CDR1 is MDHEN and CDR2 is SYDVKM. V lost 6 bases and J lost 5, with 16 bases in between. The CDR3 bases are TGTGCCAGCAGCCTCTCTAAGGGGGGGAATGAAAAACTGTTTTTT. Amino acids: CASSLSKGGNEKLFF. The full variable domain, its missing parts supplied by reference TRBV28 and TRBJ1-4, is DVKVTQSSRYLVKRTGEKVFLECVQDMDHENMFWYRQDPGLGLRLIYFSYDVKMKEKGDIPEGYSVSREKKERFSLILESASTNQTSMYLCASSLSKGGNEKLFFGSGTQLSVL.

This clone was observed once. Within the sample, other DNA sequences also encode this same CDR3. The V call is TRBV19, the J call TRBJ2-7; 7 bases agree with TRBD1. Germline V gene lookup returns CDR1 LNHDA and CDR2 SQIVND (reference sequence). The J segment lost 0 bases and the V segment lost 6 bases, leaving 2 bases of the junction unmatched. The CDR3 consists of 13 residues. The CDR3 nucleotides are TGTGCCAGTAGGAGACAGGGCTCCTACGAGCAGTACTTC. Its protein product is CASRRQGSYEQYF. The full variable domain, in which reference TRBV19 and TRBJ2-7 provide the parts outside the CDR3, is DGGITQSPKYLFRKEGQNVTLSCEQNLNHDAMYWYRQDPGQGLRLIYYSQIVNDFQKGDIAEGYSVSREKKESFPLTVTSAQKNPTAFYLCASRRQGSYEQYFGPGTRLTVT.

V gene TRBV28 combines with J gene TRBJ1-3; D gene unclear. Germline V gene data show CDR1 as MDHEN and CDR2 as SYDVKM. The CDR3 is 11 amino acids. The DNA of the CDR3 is TGTTCAAGTACGGAGGGAAACACCATATATTTT. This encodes CSSTEGNTIYF.

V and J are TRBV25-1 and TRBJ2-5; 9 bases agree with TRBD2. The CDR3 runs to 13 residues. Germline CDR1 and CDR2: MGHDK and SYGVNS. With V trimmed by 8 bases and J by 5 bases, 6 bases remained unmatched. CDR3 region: CASGIAGAETQYF. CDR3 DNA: TGTGCCAGCGGCATAGCGGGAGCGGAGACCCAGTACTTC.

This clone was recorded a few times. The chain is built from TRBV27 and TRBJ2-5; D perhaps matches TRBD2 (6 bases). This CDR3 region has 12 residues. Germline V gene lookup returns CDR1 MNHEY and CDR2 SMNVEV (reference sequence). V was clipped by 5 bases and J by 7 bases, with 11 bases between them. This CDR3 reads CASSATGGTQYF. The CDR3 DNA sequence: TGTGCCAGCAGTGCGACCGGGGGGACCCAGTACTTC.

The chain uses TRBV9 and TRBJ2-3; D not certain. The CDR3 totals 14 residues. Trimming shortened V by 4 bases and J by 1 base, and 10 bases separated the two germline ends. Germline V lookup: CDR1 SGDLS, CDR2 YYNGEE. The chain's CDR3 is CASSPNPGTDTQYF. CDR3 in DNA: TGTGCCAGCAGCCCGAACCCGGGCACAGATACGCAGTATTTT.